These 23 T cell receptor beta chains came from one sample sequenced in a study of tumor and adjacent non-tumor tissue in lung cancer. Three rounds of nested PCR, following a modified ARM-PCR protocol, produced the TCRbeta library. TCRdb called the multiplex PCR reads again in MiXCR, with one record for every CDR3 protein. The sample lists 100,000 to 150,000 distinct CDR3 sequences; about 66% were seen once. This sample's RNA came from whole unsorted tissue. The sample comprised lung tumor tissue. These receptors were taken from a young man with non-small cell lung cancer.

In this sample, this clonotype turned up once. The CDR3, as DNA: TGCAACTTATTTGGGACCCTTACGGCTGGGCGTTTGCAATATTTT. Translation: CNLFGTLTAGRLQYF. The rearrangement links TRBV20-1 to TRBJ2-3; either TRBD1 or TRBD2 may supply D (5 bases each). CDR1 is DFQATT and CDR2 is SNEGSKA in the germline V gene (reference sequence). The CDR3 is 15 residues long.

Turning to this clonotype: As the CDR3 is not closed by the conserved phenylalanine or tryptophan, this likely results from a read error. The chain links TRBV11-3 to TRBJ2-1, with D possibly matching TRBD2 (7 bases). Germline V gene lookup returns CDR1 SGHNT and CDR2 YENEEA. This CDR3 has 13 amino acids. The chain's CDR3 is CAGSLGGVNEQFL. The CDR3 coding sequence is TGTGCCGGCAGCTTAGGGGGGGTCAATGAGCAGTTCCTC.

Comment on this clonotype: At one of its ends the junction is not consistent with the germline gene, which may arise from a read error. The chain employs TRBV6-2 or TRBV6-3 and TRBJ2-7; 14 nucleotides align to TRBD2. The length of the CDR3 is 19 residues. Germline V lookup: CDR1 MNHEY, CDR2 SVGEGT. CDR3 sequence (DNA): TGTGCCAGCATTTACTCCGGACTAGCGGGAGGCCATTCTCTCTACGAGCAGTACTTC. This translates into CASIYSGLAGGHSLYEQYF.

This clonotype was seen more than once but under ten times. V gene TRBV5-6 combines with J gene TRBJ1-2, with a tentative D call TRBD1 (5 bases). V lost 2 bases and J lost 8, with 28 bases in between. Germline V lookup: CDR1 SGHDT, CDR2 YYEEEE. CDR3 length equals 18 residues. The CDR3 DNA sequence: TGTGCCAGCAGCTTAAACCCCGGGTCTCTTAAATCAGGGACCGGCTACACCTTC. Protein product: CASSLNPGSLKSGTGYTF.

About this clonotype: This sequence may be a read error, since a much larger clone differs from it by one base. DNA for the CDR3: TGTGCCAACAGCTTGGGGGCAGGGGGCCTAGATGCTGGCTACACCTTC. Residues: CANSLGAGGLDAGYTF. The chain joins TRBV5-4 to TRBJ1-2, with 8 bases lining up with TRBD1. The CDR3 has 16 residues. Germline V gives CDR1 SGHNT, CDR2 YYREEE (reference sequence).

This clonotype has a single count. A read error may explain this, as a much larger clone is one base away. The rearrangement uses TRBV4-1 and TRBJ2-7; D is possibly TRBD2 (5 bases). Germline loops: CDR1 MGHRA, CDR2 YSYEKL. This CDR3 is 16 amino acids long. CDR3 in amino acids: CASNQDKRGRSYEQYF. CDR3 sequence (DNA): TGCGCCAGCAACCAAGATAAACGGGGTAGGTCCTACGAGCAGTACTTC.

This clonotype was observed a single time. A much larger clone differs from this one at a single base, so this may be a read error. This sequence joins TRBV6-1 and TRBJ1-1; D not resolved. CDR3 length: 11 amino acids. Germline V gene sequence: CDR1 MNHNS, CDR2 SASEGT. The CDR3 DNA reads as TGTGTCACGACATTCAACATTGAAGCTTTCTTT. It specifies CVTTFNIEAFF.

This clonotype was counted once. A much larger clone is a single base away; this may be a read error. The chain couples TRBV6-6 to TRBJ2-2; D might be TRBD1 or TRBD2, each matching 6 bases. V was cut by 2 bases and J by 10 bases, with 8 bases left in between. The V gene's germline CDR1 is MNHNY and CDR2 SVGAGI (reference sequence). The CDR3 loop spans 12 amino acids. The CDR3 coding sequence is TGTGCCAGCAGTTACAGGGGGGTGGAGCTGTTTTTT. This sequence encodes CASSYRGVELFF.

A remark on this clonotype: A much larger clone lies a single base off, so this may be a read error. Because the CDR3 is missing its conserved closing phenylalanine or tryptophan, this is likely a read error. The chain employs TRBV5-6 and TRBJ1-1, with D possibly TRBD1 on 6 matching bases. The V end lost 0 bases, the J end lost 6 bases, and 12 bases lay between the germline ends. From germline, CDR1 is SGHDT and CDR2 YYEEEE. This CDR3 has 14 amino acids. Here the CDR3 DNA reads TGTGCCAGCAGCTTGGGACAGGTGGGAGCTGAAGCTTTCTTA. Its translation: CASSLGQVGAEAFL.

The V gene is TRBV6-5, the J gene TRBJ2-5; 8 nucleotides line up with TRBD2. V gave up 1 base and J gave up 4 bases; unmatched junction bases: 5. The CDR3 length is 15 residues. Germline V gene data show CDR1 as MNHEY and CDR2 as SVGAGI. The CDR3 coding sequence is TGTGCCAGCAGTTACTTAGCGGGATGGCCAGAGACCCAGTACTTC. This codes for CASSYLAGWPETQYF.

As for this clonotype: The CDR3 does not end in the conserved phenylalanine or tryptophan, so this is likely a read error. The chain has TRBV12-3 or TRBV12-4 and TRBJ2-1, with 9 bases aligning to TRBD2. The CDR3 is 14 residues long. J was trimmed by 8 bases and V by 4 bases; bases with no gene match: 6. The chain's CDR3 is CASSYGGRADEQFL. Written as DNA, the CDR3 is TGTGCCAGCAGTTATGGCGGGAGGGCCGATGAGCAGTTCTTA.

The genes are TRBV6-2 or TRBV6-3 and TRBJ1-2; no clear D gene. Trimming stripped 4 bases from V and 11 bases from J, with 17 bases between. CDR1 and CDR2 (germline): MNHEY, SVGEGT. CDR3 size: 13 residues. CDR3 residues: CASSSRVRYEYTF. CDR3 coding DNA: TGTGCCAGCAGTTCACGGGTCCGCTATGAGTACACCTTC.

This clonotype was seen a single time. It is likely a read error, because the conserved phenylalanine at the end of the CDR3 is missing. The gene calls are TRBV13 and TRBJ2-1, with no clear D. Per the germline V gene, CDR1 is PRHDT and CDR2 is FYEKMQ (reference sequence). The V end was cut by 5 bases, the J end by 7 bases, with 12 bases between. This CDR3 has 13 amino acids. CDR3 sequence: CASSLSSVNEQFL. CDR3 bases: TGTGCCAGCAGCCTATCCTCGGTTAATGAGCAGTTCCTC.

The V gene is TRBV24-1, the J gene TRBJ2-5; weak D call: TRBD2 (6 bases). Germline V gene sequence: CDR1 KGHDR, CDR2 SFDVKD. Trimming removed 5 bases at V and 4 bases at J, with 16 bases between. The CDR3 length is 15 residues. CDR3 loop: CATSAGGAGRETQYF. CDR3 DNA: TGTGCCACCAGTGCTGGCGGGGCAGGTCGAGAGACCCAGTACTTC.

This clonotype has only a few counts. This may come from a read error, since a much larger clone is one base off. CDR3 DNA: TGCAGTGCCAGAGGGAAGCAATACGAGCAGTACTTC. Its protein product is CSARGKQYEQYF. The chain uses TRBV20-1 and TRBJ2-7, with D possibly TRBD2 on 5 matching bases. Germline V gene sequence: CDR1 DFQATT, CDR2 SNEGSKA (reference sequence). The CDR3 has 12 amino acids.

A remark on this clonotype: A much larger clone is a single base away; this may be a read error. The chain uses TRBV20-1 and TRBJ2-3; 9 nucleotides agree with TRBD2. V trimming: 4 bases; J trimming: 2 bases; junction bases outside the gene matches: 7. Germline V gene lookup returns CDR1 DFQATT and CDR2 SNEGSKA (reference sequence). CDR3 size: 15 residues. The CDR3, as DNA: TGCAGTGCTACAGTGACTAGCGGACACACAGATACGCAGTATTTT. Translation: CSATVTSGHTDTQYF.

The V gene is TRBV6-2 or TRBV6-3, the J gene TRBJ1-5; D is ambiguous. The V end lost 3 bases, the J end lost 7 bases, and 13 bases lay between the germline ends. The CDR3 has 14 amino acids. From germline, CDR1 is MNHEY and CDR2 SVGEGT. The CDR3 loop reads CASSYTREQQPQHF. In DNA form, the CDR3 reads TGTGCCAGCAGTTATACGAGGGAGCAACAGCCCCAGCATTTT.

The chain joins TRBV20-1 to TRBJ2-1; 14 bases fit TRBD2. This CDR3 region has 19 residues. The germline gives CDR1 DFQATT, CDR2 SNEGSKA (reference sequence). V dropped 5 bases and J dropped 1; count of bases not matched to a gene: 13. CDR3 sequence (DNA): TGCAGTGCTCGTATTGGGACTAGCGGGAGAGATAAGTCCTACAATGAGCAGTTCTTC. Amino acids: CSARIGTSGRDKSYNEQFF.

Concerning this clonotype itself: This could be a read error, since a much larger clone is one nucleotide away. The CDR3 is CSAKPRGRPVNTEAFF. CDR3 sequence (DNA): TGCAGTGCTAAACCGCGCGGCCGGCCGGTGAACACTGAAGCTTTCTTT. The gene calls are TRBV20-1 and TRBJ1-1, with D unresolved. CDR1 DFQATT and CDR2 SNEGSKA come from the germline V gene (reference sequence). Deletions cut 4 bases from V and 0 bases from J, with 18 bases between. The CDR3 loop spans 16 amino acids.

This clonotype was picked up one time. CDR3 residues: CASSYLGNKQFF. As DNA, the CDR3 is TGTGCCAGCAGTTACCTAGGGAATAAGCAGTTCTTC. The rearrangement links TRBV6-2 or TRBV6-3 to TRBJ2-1; no clear D gene. CDR1 is MNHEY and CDR2 is SVGEGT in the germline V gene. The CDR3 sequence is 12 residues long. With 2 bases removed from V and 11 bases from J, the gap between germline ends came to 10 bases.

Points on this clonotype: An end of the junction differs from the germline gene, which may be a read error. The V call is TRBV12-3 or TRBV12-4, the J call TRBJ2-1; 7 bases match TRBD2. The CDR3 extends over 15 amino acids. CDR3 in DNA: TGTGCCAGCAATATAGCGGGTAGCTCCTGCAATGAGCAGCTCTTC. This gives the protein CASNIAGSSCNEQLF.

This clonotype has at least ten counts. The CDR3 DNA sequence: TGTGCCAGCAGTCAAGACCGACTTGAGTTTTCTGAAGCTTTCTTT. This translates into CASSQDRLEFSEAFF. The V call is TRBV12-3 or TRBV12-4, the J call TRBJ1-1; D is undetermined. The CDR3 totals 15 residues. Trimming cost V 5 bases and J 6 bases, with 19 bases left between them.

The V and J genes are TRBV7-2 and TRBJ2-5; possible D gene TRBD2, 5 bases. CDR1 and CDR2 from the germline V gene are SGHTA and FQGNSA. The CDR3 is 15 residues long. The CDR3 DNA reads TGTGTCGGCAGCTTGGCTAGCTCGGGACAAGAGACCCAGTACTTC. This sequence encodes CVGSLASSGQETQYF.